The clone carrying this T cell receptor beta chain was detected many times. This record comes from a study of T cells in Graves' hyperthyroidism and ophthalmopathy. Germline values: CDR1 SGHRS, CDR2 YFSETQ. The CDR3 totals 15 residues. V shed 2 bases, J shed 1 base, and the junction held 5 bases outside the gene matches. TCR beta CDR3 regions were amplified from RNA. In the first-round RT-PCR of the TCR CDR3, the HTBI primer set was used. TCRdb recomputed calls from the multiplex PCR reads with MiXCR, one row per CDR3 protein. The sample lists some 250,000 distinct CDR3 sequences, 13% to 15% occurring once.

The sequenced sample was blood. This rearrangement joins TRBV5-1 to TRBJ2-7; 8 bases line up with TRBD1. The sequence derives from a woman aged 40-49 years with Graves' hyperthyroidism that later progressed to Graves' ophthalmopathy. The CDR3 loop reads CASSLPGGASYEQYF. CDR3 DNA: TGCGCCAGCAGCTTACCAGGGGGCGCATCCTACGAGCAGTACTTC.